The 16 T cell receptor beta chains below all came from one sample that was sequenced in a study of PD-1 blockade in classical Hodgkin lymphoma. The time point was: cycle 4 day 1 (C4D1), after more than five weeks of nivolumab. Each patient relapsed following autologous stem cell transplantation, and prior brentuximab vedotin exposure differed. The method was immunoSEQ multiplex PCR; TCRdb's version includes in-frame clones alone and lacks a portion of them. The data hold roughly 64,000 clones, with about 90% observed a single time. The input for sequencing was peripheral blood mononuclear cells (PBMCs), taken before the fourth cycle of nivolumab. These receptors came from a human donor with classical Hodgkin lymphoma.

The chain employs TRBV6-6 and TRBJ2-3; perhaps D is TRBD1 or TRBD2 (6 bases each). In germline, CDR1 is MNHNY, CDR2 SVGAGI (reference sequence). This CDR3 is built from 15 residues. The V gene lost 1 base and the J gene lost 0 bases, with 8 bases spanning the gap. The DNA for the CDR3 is TGTGCCAGCAGTTACTGGGGGGCCAGCACAGATACGCAGTATTTT. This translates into CASSYWGASTDTQYF.

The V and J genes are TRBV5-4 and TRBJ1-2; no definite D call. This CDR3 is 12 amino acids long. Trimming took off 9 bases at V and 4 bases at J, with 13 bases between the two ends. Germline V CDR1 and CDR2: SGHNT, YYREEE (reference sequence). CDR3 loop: CAIDEGVYGYTF. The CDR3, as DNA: TGTGCCATCGATGAGGGTGTCTATGGCTACACCTTC.

CDR3 region: CASRSLAGIQRPGELFF. CDR3 sequence (DNA): TGTGCCAGCCGATCTCTCGCCGGGATTCAGCGGCCGGGGGAGCTGTTTTTT. This chain links TRBV19 with TRBJ2-2; possibly TRBD2 for D (5 bases). The CDR3 is made up of 17 amino acids. With 9 bases removed from V and 8 bases from J, the gap between germline ends came to 28 bases. The germline V gene encodes CDR1 LNHDA and CDR2 SQIVND (reference sequence).

The CDR3 DNA is TGCGCCAGCAGCGACAGAGGTCGGTCCGGGTACGGTTATTCACCCCTCCACTTT. Translated: CASSDRGRSGYGYSPLHF. This rearrangement joins TRBV5-1 to TRBJ1-6; weak D call: TRBD1 (5 bases). Germline CDR1 and CDR2: SGHRS and YFSETQ. Trimming took off 4 bases at V and 8 bases at J, with 25 bases between the two ends. The CDR3 is 18 amino acids.

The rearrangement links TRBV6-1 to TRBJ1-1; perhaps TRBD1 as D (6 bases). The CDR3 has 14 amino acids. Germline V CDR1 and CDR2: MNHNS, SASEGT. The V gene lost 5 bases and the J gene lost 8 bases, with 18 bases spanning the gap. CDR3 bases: TGTGCCAGCAGTTCGGACAGATATGATGAGGAAGCTTTCTTT. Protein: CASSSDRYDEEAFF.

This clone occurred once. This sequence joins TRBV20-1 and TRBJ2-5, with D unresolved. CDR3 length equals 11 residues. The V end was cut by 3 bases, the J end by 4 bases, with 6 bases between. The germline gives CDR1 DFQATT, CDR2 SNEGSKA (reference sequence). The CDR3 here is CSARRSETQYF. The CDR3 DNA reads TGCAGTGCTAGGAGGTCAGAGACCCAGTACTTC.

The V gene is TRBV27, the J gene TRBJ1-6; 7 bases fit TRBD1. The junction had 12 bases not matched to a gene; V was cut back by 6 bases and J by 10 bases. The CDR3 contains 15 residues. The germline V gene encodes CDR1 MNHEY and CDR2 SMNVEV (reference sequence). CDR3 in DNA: TGTGCCAGCAGCTGGGCAGGGGGGACTGACTCACCCCTCCACTTT. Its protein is CASSWAGGTDSPLHF.

CDR3 sequence reads: CASSIVGQNTEAFF. CDR3 DNA: TGTGCCAGTAGTATAGTGGGACAAAACACTGAAGCTTTCTTT. J is TRBJ1-1 and V is TRBV19; tentatively, D is TRBD1 (6 bases). The V end lost 1 base, the J end lost 2 bases, and 8 bases lay between the germline ends. Germline values: CDR1 LNHDA, CDR2 SQIVND (reference sequence). The CDR3 extends over 14 amino acids.

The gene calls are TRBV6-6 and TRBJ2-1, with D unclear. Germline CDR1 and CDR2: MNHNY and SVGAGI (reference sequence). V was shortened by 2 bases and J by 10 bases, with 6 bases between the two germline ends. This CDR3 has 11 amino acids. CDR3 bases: TGTGCCAGCAGTTACAGCCAGGAGCAGTTCTTC. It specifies CASSYSQEQFF.

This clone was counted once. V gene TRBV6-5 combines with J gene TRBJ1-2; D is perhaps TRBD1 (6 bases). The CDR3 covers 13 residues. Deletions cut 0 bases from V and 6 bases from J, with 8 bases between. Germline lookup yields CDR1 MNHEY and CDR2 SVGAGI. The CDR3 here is CASSYSRGDGYTF. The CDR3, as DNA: TGTGCCAGCAGTTACTCGAGGGGGGATGGCTACACCTTC.

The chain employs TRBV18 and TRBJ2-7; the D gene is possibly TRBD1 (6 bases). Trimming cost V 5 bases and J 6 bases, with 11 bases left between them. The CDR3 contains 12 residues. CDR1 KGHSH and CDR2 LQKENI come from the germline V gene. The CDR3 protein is CASSSQGSEQYF. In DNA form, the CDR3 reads TGTGCCAGCTCAAGTCAGGGGAGCGAGCAGTACTTC.

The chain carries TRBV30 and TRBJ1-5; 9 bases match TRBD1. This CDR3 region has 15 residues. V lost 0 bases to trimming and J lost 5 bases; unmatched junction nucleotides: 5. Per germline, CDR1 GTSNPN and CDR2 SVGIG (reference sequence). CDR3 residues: CAWSVGTGWDQPQHF. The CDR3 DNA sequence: TGTGCCTGGAGTGTTGGGACAGGGTGGGATCAGCCCCAGCATTTT. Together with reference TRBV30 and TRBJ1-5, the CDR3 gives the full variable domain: SQTIHQWPATLVQPVGSPLSLECTVEGTSNPNLYWYRQAAGRGLQLLFYSVGIGQISSEVPQNLSASRPQDRQFILSSKKLLLSDSGFYLCAWSVGTGWDQPQHFGDGTRLSIL.

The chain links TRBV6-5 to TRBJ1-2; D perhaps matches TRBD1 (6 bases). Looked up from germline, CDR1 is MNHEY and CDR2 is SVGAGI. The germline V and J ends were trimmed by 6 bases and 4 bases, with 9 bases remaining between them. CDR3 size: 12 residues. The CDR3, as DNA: TGTGCCAGCAGGGACAGTCCCTATGGCTACACCTTC. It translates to CASRDSPYGYTF.

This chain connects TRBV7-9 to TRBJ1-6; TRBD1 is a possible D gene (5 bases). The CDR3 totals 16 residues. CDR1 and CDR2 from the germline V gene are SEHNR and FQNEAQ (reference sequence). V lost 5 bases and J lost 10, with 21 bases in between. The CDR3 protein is CASSPHPGKRLSPLHF. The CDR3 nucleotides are TGTGCCAGCAGCCCGCACCCAGGGAAAAGATTATCACCCCTCCACTTT.

CDR3 in amino acids: CASGTGGANSPLHF. The CDR3 nucleotides are TGTGCCAGCGGGACAGGGGGGGCAAATTCACCCCTCCACTTT. The chain joins TRBV5-4 to TRBJ1-6, with 11 bases lining up with TRBD1. Germline V gene data show CDR1 as SGHNT and CDR2 as YYREEE (reference sequence). The CDR3 spans 14 residues. Unmatched junction bases numbered 4, after V lost 7 bases and J lost 7 bases.

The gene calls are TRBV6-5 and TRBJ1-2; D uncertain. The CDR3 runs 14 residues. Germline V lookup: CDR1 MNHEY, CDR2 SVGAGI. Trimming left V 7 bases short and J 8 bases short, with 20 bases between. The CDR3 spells CASTTFPGRGGYTF. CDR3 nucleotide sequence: TGTGCCAGCACCACCTTCCCGGGCAGAGGAGGCTACACCTTC.